This is a list of T cell receptor beta chains from one sample in a study of blood T cell repertoires in COVID-19. TCRdb's copy holds only in-frame clones and misses some; the assay was immunoSEQ multiplex PCR. The top ten clones hold roughly 15% of a sample with some 88,000 clones, roughly 84% of them seen once. Sequencing was done on a sample of peripheral blood. The receptors here all came from a woman between 65 and 79 years old with acute or convalescent COVID-19. Each CDR3 is given with its conserved first and last residue. A D gene is named only where the DNA matches it firmly. Not every row has a clone size; where given, it reads once, few, many or a size class.

D gene | J gene | clone size | V gene | CDR3 DNA | CDR3 protein
TRBD1 | TRBJ1-1 | few | TRBV5-4 | TGTGCCAGCAGCTACGGGACAGAAGTTAACACTGAAGCTTTCTTT | CASSYGTEVNTEAFF
- | TRBJ2-1 | - | TRBV4-3 | TGCGCCAGCAGCCAATCTCTACAGGGTCTGTTCAATGAGCAGTTCTTC | CASSQSLQGLFNEQFF
TRBD1 | TRBJ1-5 | - | TRBV24-1 | TGTGCCACCAGTGATGGACAGGGTGGAAATCAGCCCCAGCATTTT | CATSDGQGGNQPQHF
- | TRBJ1-6 | - | TRBV27 | TGTGCCAGCAGACCCCGGACAGAGGTTTCTAATTCACCCCTCCACTTT | CASRPRTEVSNSPLHF
TRBD1 | TRBJ1-4 | - | TRBV2 | TGTGCCAGCAGTGCGGACAGGGGCCGTGAAAAACTGTTTTTT | CASSADRGREKLFF
- | TRBJ2-5 | - | TRBV7-2 | TGTGCCAGCCGGCGCGGCCTCCAAGAGACCCAGTACTTC | CASRRGLQETQYF
- | TRBJ1-1 | - | TRBV7-9 | TGTGCCAGCAGCTTCCGCGATTCCGTCGCTTTCTTT | CASSFRDSVAFF
- | TRBJ1-2 | - | TRBV5-1 | TGCGCCAGCAGCGACGGACACACAGCTAACTATGGCTACACCTTC | CASSDGHTANYGYTF
- | TRBJ1-2 | few | TRBV4-1 | TGCGCCAGCAGCCAAGAGGTCAGTCTGATTTATGGCTACACCTTC | CASSQEVSLIYGYTF
- | TRBJ1-5 | - | TRBV27 | TGTGCCAGCGGAGAGACAGGCTATCAGCCCCAGCATTTT | CASGETGYQPQHF
- | TRBJ1-4 | once | TRBV5-1 | TGCGCCAGCAGCGCGAGGTGGAATGAAAAACTGTTTTTT | CASSARWNEKLFF